This T cell receptor beta chain is from a study of somatic mutations in cytotoxic T cells in rheumatoid arthritis. On this clone: Its antigen is as yet unknown.

V was trimmed by 0 bases and J by 7 bases, leaving 7 bases between them. This CDR3 contains 12 residues. Germline V CDR1 and CDR2: SGHDT, YYEEEE. Method: immunoSEQ multiplex PCR; TCRdb's copy keeps in-frame clones and lacks some. This sample carries about 25,000 clones, roughly 70% of them seen once, and the ten largest clones take 9.5% to 10%. Study observations and caveats: A slight TRBV07 underrepresentation in rheumatoid arthritis patients was reported without multiple-comparison adjustment. For rheumatoid arthritis patients, CD8+ clonality increased with age, whereas it did not in healthy controls. More than 20% of CD8+ cells belonged to the largest clone in about an eighth of the 65 patients.

The sample taken for sequencing was CD8+ T cells sorted from blood. V and J are TRBV5-6 and TRBJ1-2; D gene ambiguous. This TCR derives from a woman between 18 and 29 years old in good health. CDR3 region: CASSLVGSGYTF. Here the CDR3 DNA reads TGTGCCAGCAGCTTGGTGGGGAGTGGCTACACCTTC.